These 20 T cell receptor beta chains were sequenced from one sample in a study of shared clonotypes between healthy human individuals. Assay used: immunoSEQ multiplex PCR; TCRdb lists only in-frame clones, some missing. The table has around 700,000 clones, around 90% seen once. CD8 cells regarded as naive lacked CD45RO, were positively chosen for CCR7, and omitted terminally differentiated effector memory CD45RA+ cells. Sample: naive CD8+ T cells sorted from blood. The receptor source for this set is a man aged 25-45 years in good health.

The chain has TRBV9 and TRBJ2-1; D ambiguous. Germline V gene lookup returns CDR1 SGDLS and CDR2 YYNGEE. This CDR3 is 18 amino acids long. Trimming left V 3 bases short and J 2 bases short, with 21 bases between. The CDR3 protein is CASSGNPKSLPTYNEQFF. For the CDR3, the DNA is TGTGCCAGCAGCGGAAACCCCAAGTCCCTCCCCACCTACAATGAGCAGTTCTTC. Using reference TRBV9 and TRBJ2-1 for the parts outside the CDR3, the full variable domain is DSGVTQTPKHLITATGQRVTLRCSPRSGDLSVYWYQQSLDQGLQFLIQYYNGEERAKGNILERFSAQQFPDLHSELNLSSLELGDSALYFCASSGNPKSLPTYNEQFFGPGTRLTVL.

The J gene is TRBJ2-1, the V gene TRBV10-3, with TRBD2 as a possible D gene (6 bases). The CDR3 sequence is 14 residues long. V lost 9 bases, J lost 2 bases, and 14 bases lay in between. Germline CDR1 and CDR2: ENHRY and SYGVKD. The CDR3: CAIGGPETYNEQFF. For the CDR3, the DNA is TGTGCCATTGGAGGGCCGGAAACCTACAATGAGCAGTTCTTC.

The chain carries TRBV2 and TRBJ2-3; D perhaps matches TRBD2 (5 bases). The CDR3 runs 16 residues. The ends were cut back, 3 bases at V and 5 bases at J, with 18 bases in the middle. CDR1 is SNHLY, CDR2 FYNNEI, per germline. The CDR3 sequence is CASSDPRREDGDTQYF. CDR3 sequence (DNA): TGTGCCAGCAGTGACCCCCGCCGGGAAGACGGAGATACGCAGTATTTT.

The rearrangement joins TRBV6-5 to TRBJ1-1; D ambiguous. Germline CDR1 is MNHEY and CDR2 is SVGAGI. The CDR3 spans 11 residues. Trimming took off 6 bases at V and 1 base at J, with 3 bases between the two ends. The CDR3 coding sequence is TGTGCCAGCAGAAGGAACACTGAAGCTTTCTTT. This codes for CASRRNTEAFF.

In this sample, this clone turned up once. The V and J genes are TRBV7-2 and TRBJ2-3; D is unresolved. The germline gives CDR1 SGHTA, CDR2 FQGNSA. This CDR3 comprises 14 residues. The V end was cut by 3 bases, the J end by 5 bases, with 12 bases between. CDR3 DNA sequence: TGTGCCAGCAGCTTTGTCGGTACCGGAGATACGCAGTATTTT. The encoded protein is CASSFVGTGDTQYF.

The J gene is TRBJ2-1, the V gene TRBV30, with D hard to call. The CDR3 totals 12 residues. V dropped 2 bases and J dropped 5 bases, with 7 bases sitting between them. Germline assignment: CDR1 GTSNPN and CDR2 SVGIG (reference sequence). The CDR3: CAWSFSNNEQFF. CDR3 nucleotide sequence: TGTGCCTGGAGTTTCTCGAACAATGAGCAGTTCTTC.

The CDR3 DNA reads TGTGCCAGTAGTCCCGGACCGGGAGGCTACGAGCAGTACTTC. This gives the protein CASSPGPGGYEQYF. The genes are TRBV19 and TRBJ2-7; 7 bases agree with TRBD2. Germline lookup yields CDR1 LNHDA and CDR2 SQIVND (reference sequence). The CDR3 has 14 amino acids. V lost 5 bases to trimming and J lost 3 bases; unmatched junction nucleotides: 7.

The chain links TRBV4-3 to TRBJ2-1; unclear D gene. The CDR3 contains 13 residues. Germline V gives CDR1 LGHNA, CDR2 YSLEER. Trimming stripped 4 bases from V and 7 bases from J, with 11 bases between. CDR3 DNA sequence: TGCGCCAGCAGCCCGACCTCTACGAATGAGCAGTTCTTC. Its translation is CASSPTSTNEQFF.

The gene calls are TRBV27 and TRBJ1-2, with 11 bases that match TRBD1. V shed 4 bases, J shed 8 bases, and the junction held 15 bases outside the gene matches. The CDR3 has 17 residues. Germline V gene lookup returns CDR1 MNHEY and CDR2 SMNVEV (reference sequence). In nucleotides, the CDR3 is TGTGCCAGCAGTTCCCCCAACCGGGACAGGGGGTTGGGGGGCTACACCTTC. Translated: CASSSPNRDRGLGGYTF.

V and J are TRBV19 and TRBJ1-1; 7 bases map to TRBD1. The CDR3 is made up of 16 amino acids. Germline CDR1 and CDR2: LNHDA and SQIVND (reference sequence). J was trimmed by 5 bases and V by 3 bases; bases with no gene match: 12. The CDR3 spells CASSIFSPPGGTEAFF. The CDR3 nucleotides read TGTGCCAGTAGTATTTTTTCCCCTCCAGGGGGAACTGAAGCTTTCTTT.

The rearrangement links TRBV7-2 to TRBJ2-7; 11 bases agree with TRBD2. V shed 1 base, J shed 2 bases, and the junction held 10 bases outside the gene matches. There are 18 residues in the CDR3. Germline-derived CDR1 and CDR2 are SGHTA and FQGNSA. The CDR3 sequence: CASSLVGGLADDPYEQYF. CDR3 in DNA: TGTGCCAGCAGCTTAGTTGGGGGACTAGCGGATGACCCCTACGAGCAGTACTTC.

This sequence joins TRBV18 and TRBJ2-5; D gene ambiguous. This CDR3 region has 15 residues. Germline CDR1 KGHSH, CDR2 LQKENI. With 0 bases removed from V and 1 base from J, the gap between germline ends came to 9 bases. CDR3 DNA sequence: TGTGCCAGCTCACCACCTTCCTGGAGCCAAGAGACCCAGTACTTC. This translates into CASSPPSWSQETQYF.

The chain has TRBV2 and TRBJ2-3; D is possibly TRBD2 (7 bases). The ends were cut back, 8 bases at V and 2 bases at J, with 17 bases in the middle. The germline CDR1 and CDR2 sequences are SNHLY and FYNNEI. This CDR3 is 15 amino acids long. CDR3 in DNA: TGTGCCAGCGGGGGGGGGCACCTAGACACAGATACGCAGTATTTT. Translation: CASGGGHLDTDTQYF.

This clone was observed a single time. DNA for the CDR3: TGTGCCAGCAGCAAAGCAGAACGGGTGGTTGGGGGGACCCAGTACTTC. It is translated as CASSKAERVVGGTQYF. The V and J genes are TRBV21-1 and TRBJ2-5. TRBV21-1 is marked as a pseudogene. This CDR3 spans 16 amino acids.

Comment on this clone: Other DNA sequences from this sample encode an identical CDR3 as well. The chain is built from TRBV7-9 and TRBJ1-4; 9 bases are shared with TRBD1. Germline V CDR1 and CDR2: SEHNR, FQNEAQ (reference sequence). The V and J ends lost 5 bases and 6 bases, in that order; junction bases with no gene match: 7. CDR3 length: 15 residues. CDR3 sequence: CASSPPGQGDEKLFF. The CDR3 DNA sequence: TGTGCCAGCAGCCCTCCGGGACAGGGAGATGAAAAACTGTTTTTT.

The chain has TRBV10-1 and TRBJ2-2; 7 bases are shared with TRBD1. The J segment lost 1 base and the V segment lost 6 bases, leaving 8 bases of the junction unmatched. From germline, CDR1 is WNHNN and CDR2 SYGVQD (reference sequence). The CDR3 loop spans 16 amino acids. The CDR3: CASSHPGTENTGELFF. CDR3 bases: TGCGCCAGCAGCCACCCCGGGACAGAGAACACCGGGGAGCTGTTTTTT.

The CDR3 reads CASSSTGFNEKLFF. The CDR3 nucleotides are TGTGCCAGCAGCTCGACAGGGTTTAATGAAAAACTGTTTTTT. The genes are TRBV7-9 and TRBJ1-4; the match to TRBD1 covers 7 bases. This CDR3 is built from 14 residues. The trim removed 4 bases at V and 4 bases at J, leaving 3 bases unmatched. CDR1 and CDR2 from the germline V gene are SEHNR and FQNEAQ (reference sequence).

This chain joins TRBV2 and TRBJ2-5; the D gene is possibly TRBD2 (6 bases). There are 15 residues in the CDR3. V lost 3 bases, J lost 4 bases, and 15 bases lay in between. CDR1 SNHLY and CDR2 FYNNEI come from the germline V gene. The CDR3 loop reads CASSDMGEVGETQYF. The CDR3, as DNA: TGTGCCAGCAGTGATATGGGGGAGGTTGGAGAGACCCAGTACTTC.

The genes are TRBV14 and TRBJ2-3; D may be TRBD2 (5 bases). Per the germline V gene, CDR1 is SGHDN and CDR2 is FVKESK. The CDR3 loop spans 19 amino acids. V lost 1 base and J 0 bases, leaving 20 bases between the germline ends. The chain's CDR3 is CASSQGRNKASLSTDTQYF. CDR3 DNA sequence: TGTGCCAGCAGCCAAGGGAGGAATAAGGCATCTCTAAGCACAGATACGCAGTATTTT.

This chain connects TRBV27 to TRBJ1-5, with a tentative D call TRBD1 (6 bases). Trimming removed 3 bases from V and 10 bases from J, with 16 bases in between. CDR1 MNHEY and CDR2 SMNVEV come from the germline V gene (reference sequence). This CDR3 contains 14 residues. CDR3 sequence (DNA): TGTGCCAGCAGTTTCGTTGGGGGGCAGTCCCCCCAGCATTTT. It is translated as CASSFVGGQSPQHF.